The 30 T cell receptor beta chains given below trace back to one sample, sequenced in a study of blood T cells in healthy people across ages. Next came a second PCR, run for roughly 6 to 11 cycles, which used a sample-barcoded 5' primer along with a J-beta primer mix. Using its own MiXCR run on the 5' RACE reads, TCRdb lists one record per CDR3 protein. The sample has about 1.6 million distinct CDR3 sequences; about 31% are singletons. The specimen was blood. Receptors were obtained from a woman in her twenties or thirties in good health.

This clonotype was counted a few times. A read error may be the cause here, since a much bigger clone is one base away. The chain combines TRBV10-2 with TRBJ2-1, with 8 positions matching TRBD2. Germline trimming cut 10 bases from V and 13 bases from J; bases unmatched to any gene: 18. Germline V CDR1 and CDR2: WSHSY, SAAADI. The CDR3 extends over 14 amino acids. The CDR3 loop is CATSESGRGETQFF. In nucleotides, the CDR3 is TGCGCCACCAGCGAAAGCGGGAGAGGGGAGACCCAGTTCTTC.

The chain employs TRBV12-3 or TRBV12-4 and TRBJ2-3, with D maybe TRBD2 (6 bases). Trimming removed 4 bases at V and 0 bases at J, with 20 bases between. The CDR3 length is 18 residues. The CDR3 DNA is TGTGCCAGCAGTTCGAACAACGGGGGAGAACTCAGCACAGATACGCAGTATTTT. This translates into CASSSNNGGELSTDTQYF.

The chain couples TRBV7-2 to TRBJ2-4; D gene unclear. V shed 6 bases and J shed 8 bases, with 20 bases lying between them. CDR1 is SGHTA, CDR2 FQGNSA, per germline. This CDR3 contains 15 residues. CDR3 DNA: TGTGCCAGCAGTTTTGGCCGTCGGGCAGAGGACATTCAGTACTTC. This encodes CASSFGRRAEDIQYF.

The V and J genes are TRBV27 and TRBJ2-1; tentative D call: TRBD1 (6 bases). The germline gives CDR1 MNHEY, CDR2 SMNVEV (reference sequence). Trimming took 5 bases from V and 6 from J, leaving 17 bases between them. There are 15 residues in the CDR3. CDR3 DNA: TGTGCCAGCAGTGATACCCCCTCAGGGGCCAATGAGCAGTTCTTC. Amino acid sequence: CASSDTPSGANEQFF.

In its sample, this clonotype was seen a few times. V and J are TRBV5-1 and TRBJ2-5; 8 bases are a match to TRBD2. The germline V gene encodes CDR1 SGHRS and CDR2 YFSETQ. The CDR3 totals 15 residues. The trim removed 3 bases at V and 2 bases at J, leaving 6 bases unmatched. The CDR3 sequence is CASSSGRLAQETQYF. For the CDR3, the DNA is TGCGCCAGCAGCTCGGGGCGACTAGCGCAAGAGACCCAGTACTTC.

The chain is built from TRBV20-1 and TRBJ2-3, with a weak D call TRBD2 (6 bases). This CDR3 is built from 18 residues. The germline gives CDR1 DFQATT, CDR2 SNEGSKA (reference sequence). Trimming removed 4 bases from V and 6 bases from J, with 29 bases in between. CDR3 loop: CSAIERRQGGMRGDTQYF. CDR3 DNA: TGCAGTGCTATCGAGAGACGCCAGGGCGGGATGAGAGGGGATACGCAGTATTTT.

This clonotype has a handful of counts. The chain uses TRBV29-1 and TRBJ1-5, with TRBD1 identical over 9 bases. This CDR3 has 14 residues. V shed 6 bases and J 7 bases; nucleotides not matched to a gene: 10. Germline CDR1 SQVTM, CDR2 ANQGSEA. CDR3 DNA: TGCAGCGTGGAAAAAAGGACAGGGGACCAGCCCCAGCATTTT. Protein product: CSVEKRTGDQPQHF.

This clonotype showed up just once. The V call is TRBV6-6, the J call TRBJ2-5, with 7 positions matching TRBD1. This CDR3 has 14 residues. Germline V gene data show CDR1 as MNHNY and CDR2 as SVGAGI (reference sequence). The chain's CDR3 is CASTTGTERKEQYF. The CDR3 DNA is TGTGCTTCCACGACCGGGACAGAGCGGAAGGAGCAGTACTTC.

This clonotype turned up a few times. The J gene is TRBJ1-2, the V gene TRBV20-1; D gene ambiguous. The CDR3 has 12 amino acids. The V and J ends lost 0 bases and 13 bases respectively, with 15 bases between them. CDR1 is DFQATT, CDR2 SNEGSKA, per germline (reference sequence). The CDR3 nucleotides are TGCAGTGCTAGAGAGGGCATAATGGCGCGCACCTTC. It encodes CSAREGIMARTF.

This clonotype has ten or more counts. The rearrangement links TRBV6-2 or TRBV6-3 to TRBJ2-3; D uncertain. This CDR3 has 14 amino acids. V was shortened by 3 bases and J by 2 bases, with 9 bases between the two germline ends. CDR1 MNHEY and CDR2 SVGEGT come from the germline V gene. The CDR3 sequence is CASSYASNTDTQYF. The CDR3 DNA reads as TGTGCCAGCAGTTATGCCAGCAACACAGATACGCAGTATTTT.

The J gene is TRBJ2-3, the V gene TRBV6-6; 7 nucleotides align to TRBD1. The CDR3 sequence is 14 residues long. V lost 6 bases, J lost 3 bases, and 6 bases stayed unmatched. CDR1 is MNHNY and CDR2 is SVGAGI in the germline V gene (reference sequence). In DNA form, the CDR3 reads TGTGCCAGCAGAATAACAGGGGTAACAGATACGCAGTATTTT. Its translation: CASRITGVTDTQYF.

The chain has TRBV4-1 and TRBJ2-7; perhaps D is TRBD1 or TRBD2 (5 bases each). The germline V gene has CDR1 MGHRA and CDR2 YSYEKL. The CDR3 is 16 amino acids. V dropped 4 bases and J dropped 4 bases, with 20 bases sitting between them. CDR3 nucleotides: TGCGCCAGCAGCCGCTTGATCACAGGCCCGGGGTACGAGCAGTACTTC. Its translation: CASSRLITGPGYEQYF.

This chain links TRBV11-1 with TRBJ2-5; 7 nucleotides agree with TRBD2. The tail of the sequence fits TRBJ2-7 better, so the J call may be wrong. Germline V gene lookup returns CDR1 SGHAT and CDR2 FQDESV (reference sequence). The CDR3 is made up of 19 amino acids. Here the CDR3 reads CASSLDARTGGSPSYEQYF. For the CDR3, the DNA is TGTGCCAGCAGCTTAGACGCCAGGACTGGCGGGAGTCCGAGCTACGAGCAGTACTTC.

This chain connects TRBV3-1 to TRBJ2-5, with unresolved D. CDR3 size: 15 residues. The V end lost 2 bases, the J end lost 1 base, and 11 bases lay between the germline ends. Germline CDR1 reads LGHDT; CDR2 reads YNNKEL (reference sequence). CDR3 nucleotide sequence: TGTGCCAGCAGCCAACAAATGACAAGCCAAGAGACCCAGTACTTC. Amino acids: CASSQQMTSQETQYF.

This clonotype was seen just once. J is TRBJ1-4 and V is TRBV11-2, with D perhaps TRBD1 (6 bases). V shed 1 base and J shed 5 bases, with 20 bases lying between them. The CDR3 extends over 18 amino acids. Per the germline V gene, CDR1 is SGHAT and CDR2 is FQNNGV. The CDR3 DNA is TGTGCCAGCAGCTTAGGGGTGCAGGGGAGAGGCTCAAATGAAAAACTGTTTTTT. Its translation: CASSLGVQGRGSNEKLFF.

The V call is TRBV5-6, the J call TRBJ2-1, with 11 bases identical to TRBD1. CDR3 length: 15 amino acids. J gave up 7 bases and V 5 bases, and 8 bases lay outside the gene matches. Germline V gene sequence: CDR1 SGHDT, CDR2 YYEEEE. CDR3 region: CASRGFGTGGNEQFF. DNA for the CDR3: TGTGCCAGCAGAGGGTTTGGGACAGGGGGGAATGAGCAGTTCTTC.

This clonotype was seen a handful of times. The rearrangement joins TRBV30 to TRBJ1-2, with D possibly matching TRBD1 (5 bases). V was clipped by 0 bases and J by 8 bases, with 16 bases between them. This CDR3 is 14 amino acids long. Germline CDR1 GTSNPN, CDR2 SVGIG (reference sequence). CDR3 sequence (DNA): TGTGCCTGGAGTGTACAAAGCCCCGGGGGAGGCTACACCTTC. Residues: CAWSVQSPGGGYTF.

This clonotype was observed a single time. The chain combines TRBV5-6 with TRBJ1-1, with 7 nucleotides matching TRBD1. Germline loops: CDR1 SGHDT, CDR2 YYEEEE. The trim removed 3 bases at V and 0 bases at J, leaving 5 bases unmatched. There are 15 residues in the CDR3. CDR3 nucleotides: TGTGCCAGCAGCTGGGGGACAGTCATGAACACTGAAGCTTTCTTT. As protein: CASSWGTVMNTEAFF.

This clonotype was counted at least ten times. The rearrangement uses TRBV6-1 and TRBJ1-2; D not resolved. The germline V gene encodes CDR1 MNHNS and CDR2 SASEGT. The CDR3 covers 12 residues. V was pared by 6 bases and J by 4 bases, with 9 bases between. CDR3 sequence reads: CASSDTSYGYTF. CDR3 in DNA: TGTGCCAGCAGCGACACCTCCTATGGCTACACCTTC.

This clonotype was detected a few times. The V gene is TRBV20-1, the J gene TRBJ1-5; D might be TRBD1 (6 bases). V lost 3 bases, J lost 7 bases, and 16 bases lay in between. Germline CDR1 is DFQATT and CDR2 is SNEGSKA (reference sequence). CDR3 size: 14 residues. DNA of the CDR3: TGCAGTGCTAGGCGGGGACAAACGGGACAGCCCCAGCATTTT. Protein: CSARRGQTGQPQHF.

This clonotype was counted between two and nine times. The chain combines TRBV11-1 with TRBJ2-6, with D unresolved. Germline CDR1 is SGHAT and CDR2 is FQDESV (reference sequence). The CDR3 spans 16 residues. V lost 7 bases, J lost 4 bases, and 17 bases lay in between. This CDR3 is CASNLYTGSGANVLTF. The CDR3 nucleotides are TGTGCCAGCAACCTTTACACGGGCTCGGGGGCCAACGTCCTGACTTTC.

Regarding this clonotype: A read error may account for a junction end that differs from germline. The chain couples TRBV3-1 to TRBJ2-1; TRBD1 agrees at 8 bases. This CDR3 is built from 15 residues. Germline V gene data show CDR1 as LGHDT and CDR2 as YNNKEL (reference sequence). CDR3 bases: TGTGCTAGCAGCCTACGACAGGGGTATAGCAATGAGCAGTTCTTC. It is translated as CASSLRQGYSNEQFF.

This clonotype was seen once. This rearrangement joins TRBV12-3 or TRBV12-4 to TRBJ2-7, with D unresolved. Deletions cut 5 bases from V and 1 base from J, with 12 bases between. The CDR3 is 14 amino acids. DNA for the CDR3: TGTGCCAGCAGTCCTCTGATCAGATCCTACGAGCAGTACTTC. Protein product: CASSPLIRSYEQYF.

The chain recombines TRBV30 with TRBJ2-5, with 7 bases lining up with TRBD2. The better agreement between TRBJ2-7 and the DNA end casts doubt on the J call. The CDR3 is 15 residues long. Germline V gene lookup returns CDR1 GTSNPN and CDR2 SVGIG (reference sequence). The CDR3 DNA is TGTGCCTGGAGTCCTACCGGACTAGTAGGCTCCGAGCAGTACTTC. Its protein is CAWSPTGLVGSEQYF.

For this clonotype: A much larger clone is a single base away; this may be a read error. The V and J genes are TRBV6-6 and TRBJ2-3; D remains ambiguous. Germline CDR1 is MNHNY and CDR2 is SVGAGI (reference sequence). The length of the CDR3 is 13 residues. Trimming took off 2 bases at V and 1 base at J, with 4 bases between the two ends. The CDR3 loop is CASSYEGTDTQYF. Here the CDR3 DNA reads TGTGCCAGCAGTTACGAGGGCACAGATACGCAGTATTTT.

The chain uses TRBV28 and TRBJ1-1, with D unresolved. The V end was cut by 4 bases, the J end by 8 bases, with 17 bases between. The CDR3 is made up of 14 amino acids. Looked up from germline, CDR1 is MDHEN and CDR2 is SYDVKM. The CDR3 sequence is CASSSSDLGAEAFF. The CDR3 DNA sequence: TGTGCCAGCAGTTCCTCGGACTTGGGCGCCGAAGCTTTCTTT.

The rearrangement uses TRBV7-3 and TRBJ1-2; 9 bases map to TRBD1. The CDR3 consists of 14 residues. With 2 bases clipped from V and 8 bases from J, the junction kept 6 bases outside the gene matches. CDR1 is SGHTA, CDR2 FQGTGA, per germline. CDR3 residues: CASSLSATGGGYTF. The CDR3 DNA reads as TGTGCCAGCAGCTTATCAGCGACAGGGGGAGGCTACACCTTC.

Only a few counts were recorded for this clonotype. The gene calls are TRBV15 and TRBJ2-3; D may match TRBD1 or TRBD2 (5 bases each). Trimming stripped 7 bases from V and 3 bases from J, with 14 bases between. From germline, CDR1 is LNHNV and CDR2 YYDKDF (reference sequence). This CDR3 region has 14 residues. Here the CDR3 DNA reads TGTGCCACCAAGAGGGGATCATCGACAGATACGCAGTATTTT. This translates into CATKRGSSTDTQYF.

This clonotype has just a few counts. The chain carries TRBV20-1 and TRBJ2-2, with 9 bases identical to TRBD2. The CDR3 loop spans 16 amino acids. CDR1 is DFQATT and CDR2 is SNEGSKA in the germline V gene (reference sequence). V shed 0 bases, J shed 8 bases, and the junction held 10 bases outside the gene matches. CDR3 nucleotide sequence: TGCAGTGCTAGAGACTCCCTCGGGCTAGCGGGAGGGGAGCTGTTTTTT. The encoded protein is CSARDSLGLAGGELFF.

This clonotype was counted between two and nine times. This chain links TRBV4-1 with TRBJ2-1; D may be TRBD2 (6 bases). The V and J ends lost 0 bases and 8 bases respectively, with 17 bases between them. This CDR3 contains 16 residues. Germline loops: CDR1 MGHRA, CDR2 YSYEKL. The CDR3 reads CASSQDGLRDWDEQFF. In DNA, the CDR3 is TGCGCCAGCAGCCAAGATGGTTTGCGGGATTGGGATGAGCAGTTCTTC.